This TCR beta chain was sequenced during a study of T cells after yellow fever vaccination. Looking at the study overall: SMART-Seq v4 Ultra Low Input prepared the low-cell-number fractions. Study-level points and caveats: A small share of clonotypes appeared in both CD4 and CD8 compartments. Faster peaking, at day 5 versus 15, marked a secondary response that was weaker. Most primary-vaccination clones recurred post-booster (approximately 95% CD4, 88% CD8).

V was clipped by 0 bases and J by 6 bases; unmatched bases: 2. The V gene's germline CDR1 is DFQATT and CDR2 SNEGSKA (reference sequence). This CDR3 region has 15 residues. The sample holds many counts of this clonotype. Its antigen is unknown. MiXCR, run by TCRdb on the 5' RACE reads, gives a single entry per CDR3 protein. The data show almost 600,000 distinct CDR3 sequences, approximately 13% seen once. The specimen was PBMCs, collected on the day of the yellow fever booster vaccination. This clonotype was sampled from a man under 40 who received the YFV17D yellow fever vaccine. The V gene is TRBV20-1, the J gene TRBJ2-2, with 12 bases matching TRBD2. The CDR3 here is CSARDRTSGAGELFF. The CDR3 DNA reads TGCAGTGCTAGAGATCGGACTAGCGGGGCCGGGGAGCTGTTTTTT.